At least ten counts were recorded for the clone carrying this T cell receptor (beta chain). The germline gives CDR1 SNHLY, CDR2 FYNNEI. The J segment lost 7 bases and the V segment lost 6 bases, leaving 5 bases of the junction unmatched. This CDR3 is built from 13 residues. This sample was included in a study of blood T cells in healthy people across ages. A second roughly 7 to 11 cycle PCR used barcoded and J-beta primers. A tag from a template-switch adaptor with 12 random nucleotides marked each cDNA molecule. TCRdb re-analysed the 5' RACE reads in MiXCR, keeping a single row per CDR3 protein. Here the sample spans more than 800,000 distinct CDR3 sequences, about 28% being singletons.

The TCR sequence derives from a woman at least 80 years old in good health. What was sequenced was blood. This chain connects TRBV2 to TRBJ2-7, with 11 nucleotides matching TRBD1. Here the CDR3 DNA reads TGTGCCAGCAGGGGACAGGGGGTTGGAGAGCAGTACTTC. Protein product: CASRGQGVGEQYF. Complete variable domain (other parts from reference TRBV2 and TRBJ2-7): EPEVTQTPSHQVTQMGQEVILRCVPISNHLYFYWYRQILGQKVEFLVSFYNNEISEKSEIFDDQFSVERPDGSNFTLKIRSTKLEDSAMYFCASRGQGVGEQYFGPGTRLTVT.